The TCR beta chain under discussion was sequenced for a study of OX40 agonist ivuxolimab in advanced cancers. Study observations and caveats: Low normalized T-cell clonal expansion was additionally recorded for some nonresponders.

Regarding this clone: The antigen is undetermined.

TCRdb's copy holds only in-frame clones and misses some; the assay was immunoSEQ multiplex PCR. The table records 60,000 to 85,000 clones, approximately 87% of them present only once. Germline-derived CDR1 and CDR2 are LNHDA and SQIVND (reference sequence). V gave up 5 bases and J gave up 7 bases, with 11 bases separating them. The CDR3 consists of 12 residues. This chain uses TRBV19 with TRBJ1-2; D ambiguous. This TCR derives from an adult with an advanced solid tumor such as melanoma, head and neck, liver or kidney cancer. The sample in question was CD4+ or CD8+ T cells sorted from blood, obtained in a trial of the OX40 agonist ivuxolimab. The CDR3 spells CASSYQSTGYTF. In DNA, the CDR3 is TGTGCCAGTAGTTATCAATCTACTGGCTACACCTTC.